This paragraph covers one T cell receptor (beta chain) sequence. No antigen is known for it. Nothing much larger sits one base from this clone, and base qualities are not available. The cysteine opens and the phenylalanine closes a CDR3 of 15 amino acids. Of all the DNA, just the CDR3 is kept, 45 bases in frame from base 1. Unmatched junction bases come to 10, with V trimmed by 6 bases and J by 6 bases. CDR1 and CDR2 (ENHRY, SYGVKD) derive from the germline V gene. This specimen comes from a study of Ad26.COV2.S vaccination and SARS-CoV-2 variants (dated by TCRdb to the early 2020s). Background for the entire study: Vaccine-arm donors were drawn from COV1001, a multicentre, randomized, double-blind, placebo-controlled phase I-IIa trial of Ad26.COV2.S in healthy adults. Trial participants were randomized into five groups of five, in which low-dose or high-dose Ad26.COV2.S was given once or twice, or placebo was given on both occasions. Investigators remained blinded to trial group allocation during experiments and outcome assessment. TCRbeta repertoire sequencing served as the tool for gauging how specific and how broad the SARS-CoV-2-reactive T cell receptors were following Ad26.COV2.S vaccination. Ad26.COV2.S was given intramuscularly at 5x10^10 or 1x10^11 viral particles, as a single shot or as two shots 56 days apart. The TCR-sequenced set comprised about 32 samples: roughly 19 Ad26.COV2.S vaccine recipients, 5 placebo recipients and 8 SARS-CoV-2 convalescent individuals. Study-level results and caveats: The study was not powered to compare responses between vaccine doses or regimens. Comparable non-spike TCR breadth was observed between vaccine and placebo recipients, consistent with only spike being contained in the vaccine. Compared with placebo recipients, Ad26.COV2.S recipients showed higher spike-specific TCR breadth (P = 0.0014). According to the authors, total T cell responses may have been underestimated by the TCR breadth and depth analyses. After vaccination, substantial breadth of spike-specific CD8+ and CD4+ T cell responses was reported.

The immunoSEQ Assay was used to sequence TCRbeta CDR3 regions. After extraction, genomic DNA underwent amplification by bias-controlled multiplex PCR, followed by high-throughput sequencing. Per the source publication's procedure: To quantify the absolute abundance of every unique TCRbeta CDR3 region, sequences were collapsed and filtered. T cell fraction was estimated by normalization of TCRbeta template counts to usable DNA, with usable DNA being measured through amplification of reference genes present in all nucleated cells. Repertoire TCRs were annotated as SARS-CoV-2-specific when V gene, CDR3 amino acid sequence and J gene were exactly matched to a known reactive TCR set. The reference SARS-CoV-2 TCR set was derived from MIRA and filtered for enrichment in COVID-19-positive ImmuneCODE repertoires, a step that removed public or cross-reactive TCRs. Based on the MIRA antigens, annotated TCRs were further analysed at the level of specific ORF or position within ORF. Depth was the summed frequency of annotated unique rearrangements, while breadth was defined as annotated unique rearrangements over total unique productive rearrangements. TCR breadth was compared between groups using two-sided Wilcoxon rank-sum tests. TCRdb took this table from immuneACCESS and kept in-frame rearrangements with V and J called. Such tables lack part of the clones; where checked against another copy, unresolved V genes explain under half of the gap, and the rest is unexplained. That table furnishes V, J and clone size, whereas the DNA furnished D and trimming. The table for this sample lists 350,000 to 450,000 clones; roughly 85% of them were counted only once. Jointly, the top ten make up nearly 7.5% of the sample.

The treatment or condition tag for this specimen amounts to: around 19 received Ad26.COV2.S at low or high dose, single or two shots; 5 received placebo; per-sample allocation not given. For vaccine and placebo recipients, repertoires were sequenced using samples collected on day 63 after the first injection. In Cohort 1b, around 23 adults aged 18-55 years were enrolled at a single site in Boston, USA, between 29 July and 7 August 2020. Ad26.COV2.S was a replication-incompetent adenovirus type 26 vector that expressed a prefusion-stabilized SARS-CoV-2 spike protein derived from the original Wuhan strain.

Recombination linked TRBV10-3 to TRBJ2-1; TRBD1 agrees with 8 junctional bases. The sample was peripheral blood, taken in a trial of Ad26.COV2.S vaccine versus placebo. The clonotype comes from a person aged 18-65 years who received the Ad26.COV2.S COVID-19 vaccine or a placebo. Here is the DNA: TGTGCCATCAGATCGGACAGGGATCCCACCAATGAGCAGTTCTTC. The encoded protein is CAIRSDRDPTNEQFF.